This paragraph covers one TCR beta chain sequence. The antigen is unknown. The sample is drawn from a study of T cell responses to AZD1222 COVID-19 vaccine. Study-level results: Spike-specific TCR breadth and depth grew following two AZD1222 doses.

In germline, CDR1 is SGHDN, CDR2 FVKESK. With V trimmed by 4 bases and J by 3 bases, 10 bases remained unmatched. The CDR3 is 16 amino acids. Clones were sequenced by immunoSEQ multiplex PCR, and TCRdb holds only the in-frame ones, with some missing. The data contain more than 100,000 clones, 85% of them singletons. The sample here was peripheral blood, taken 28 days after the second dose of the MenACWY control vaccine. The sequence was obtained from an adult who received the MenACWY meningococcal vaccine as a control. V is TRBV14 and J is TRBJ1-1; 8 bases agree with TRBD1. CDR3 sequence (DNA): TGTGCCAGCAGCCCCCGACAGGGGCTCGTTGACACTGAAGCTTTCTTT. Translating gives CASSPRQGLVDTEAFF.